This TCR beta chain comes out of a study of beta chain features in type 1 diabetes. Overall study results and limits: TCRB CDR3s from Type 1 diabetes patients were moderately but significantly shorter in all four CD4+ subsets.

A note on this clone: The target antigen is unknown.

Germline V lookup: CDR1 GTSNPN, CDR2 SVGIG (reference sequence). This CDR3 has 14 residues. The V and J ends lost 3 bases and 0 bases respectively, with 6 bases between them. The entirety of the isolated RNA underwent reverse transcription, so expressed TCRB transcripts were sequenced. The table came from immunoSEQ multiplex PCR; TCRdb's copy has only in-frame clones and leaves some out. Here the sample spans about 650,000 clones, around 12% being singletons. The chain has TRBV30 and TRBJ1-6; D gene unclear. This TCR came from a man in his thirties or forties with type 1 diabetes. Sample: naive CD4+ T cells from blood. Here the CDR3 DNA reads TGTGCCTGGAGAGGCAACTCCTATAATTCACCCCTCCACTTT. This gives the protein CAWRGNSYNSPLHF.